This TCR beta chain was documented in a study of Ad26.COV2.S vaccination and SARS-CoV-2 variants. Study observations and caveats: TCR breadth and depth estimates may have understated total T cell responses.

Trimming took off 0 bases at V and 4 bases at J, with 7 bases between the two ends. Germline assignment: CDR1 SGHRS and CDR2 YFSETQ. The length of the CDR3 is 13 residues. The treatment was: over 15 received Ad26.COV2.S at low or high dose, single or two shots; about 5 received placebo; per-sample allocation not given. Collection of samples fell on day 63 after the first vaccine or placebo injection. Remarks on this clone: Its antigen remains unidentified.

Clones were sequenced by immunoSEQ multiplex PCR, and TCRdb holds only the in-frame ones, with some missing. The sample holds some 300,000 clones; roughly 80% are singletons and the top ten take 2.1%. Sequenced here: peripheral blood, sampled in a trial of Ad26.COV2.S vaccine versus placebo. V usage is TRBV5-1 and J usage is TRBJ2-5; D is ambiguous. This receptor was obtained from a person aged 18-60 years who received the Ad26.COV2.S COVID-19 vaccine or a placebo. Written as DNA, the CDR3 is TGCGCCAGCAGCTTGGAATCTGTAGAGACCCAGTACTTC. Translating it yields CASSLESVETQYF.